This T cell receptor beta chain originates from a study of OX40 agonist ivuxolimab in advanced cancers. TCRdb's table, derived via immunoSEQ multiplex PCR, lists solely in-frame clones and lacks some. The table lists tens of thousands of clones, approximately 80% of them singletons. The CDR3 sequence is 13 residues long. Germline V CDR1 and CDR2: KGHSH, LQKENI. Trimming pared 3 bases from V and 2 bases from J, leaving 7 bases between. There are a few counts of this clone. This same CDR3 is encoded by further DNA sequences in the sample. Sequencing used CD4+ or CD8+ T cells sorted from blood, obtained in a trial of the OX40 agonist ivuxolimab. V and J are TRBV18 and TRBJ1-2, with a weak D call TRBD1 (6 bases). The source is an adult with an advanced solid tumor such as melanoma, head and neck, liver or kidney cancer. CDR3 DNA sequence: TGTGCCAGCTCACCCGACAGGAACTATGGCTACACCTTC. This codes for CASSPDRNYGYTF.